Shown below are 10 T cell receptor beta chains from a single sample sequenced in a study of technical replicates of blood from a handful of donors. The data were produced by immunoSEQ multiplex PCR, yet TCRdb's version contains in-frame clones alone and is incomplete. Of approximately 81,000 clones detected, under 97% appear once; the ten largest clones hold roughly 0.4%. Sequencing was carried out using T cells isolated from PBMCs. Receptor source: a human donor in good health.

The CDR3 loop reads CASSFGQGFYEQYF. For the CDR3, the DNA is TGCGCCAGCAGCTTCGGACAGGGATTCTACGAGCAGTACTTC. V gene TRBV5-1 combines with J gene TRBJ2-7; 8 bases align to TRBD1. CDR1 and CDR2 from the germline V gene are SGHRS and YFSETQ. The CDR3 contains 14 residues. The J segment lost 3 bases and the V segment lost 2 bases, leaving 4 bases of the junction unmatched. Full variable domain (remainder filled in from reference TRBV5-1 and TRBJ2-7): KAGVTQTPRYLIKTRGQQVTLSCSPISGHRSVSWYQQTPGQGLQFLFEYFSETQRNKGNFPGRFSGRQFSNSRSEMNVSTLELGDSALYLCASSFGQGFYEQYFGPGTRLTVT.

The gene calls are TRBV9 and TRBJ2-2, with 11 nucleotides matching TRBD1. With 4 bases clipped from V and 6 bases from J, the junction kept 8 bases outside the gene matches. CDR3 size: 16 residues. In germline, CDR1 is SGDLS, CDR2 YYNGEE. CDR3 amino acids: CASSPRSGQGAGELFF. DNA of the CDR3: TGTGCCAGCAGCCCCCGGTCGGGACAGGGGGCCGGGGAGCTGTTTTTT.

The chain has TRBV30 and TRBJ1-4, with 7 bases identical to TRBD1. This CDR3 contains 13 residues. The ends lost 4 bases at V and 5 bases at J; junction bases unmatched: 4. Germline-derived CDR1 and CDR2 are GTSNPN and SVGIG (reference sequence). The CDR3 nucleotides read TGTGCCTGGACGGGGACAGCAAATGAAAAACTGTTTTTT. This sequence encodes CAWTGTANEKLFF.

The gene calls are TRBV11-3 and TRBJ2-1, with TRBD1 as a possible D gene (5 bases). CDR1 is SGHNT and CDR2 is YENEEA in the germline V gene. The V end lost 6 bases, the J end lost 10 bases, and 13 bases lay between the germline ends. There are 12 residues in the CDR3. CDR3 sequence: CASSTTGFEQFF. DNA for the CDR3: TGTGCCAGCAGTACCACAGGTTTCGAGCAGTTCTTC.

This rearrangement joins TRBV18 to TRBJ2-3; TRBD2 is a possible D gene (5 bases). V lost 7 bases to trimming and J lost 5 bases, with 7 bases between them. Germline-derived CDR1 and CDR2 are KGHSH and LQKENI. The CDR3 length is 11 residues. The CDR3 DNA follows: TGTGCCAGCTACGGGGTAGATACGCAGTATTTT. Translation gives CASYGVDTQYF.

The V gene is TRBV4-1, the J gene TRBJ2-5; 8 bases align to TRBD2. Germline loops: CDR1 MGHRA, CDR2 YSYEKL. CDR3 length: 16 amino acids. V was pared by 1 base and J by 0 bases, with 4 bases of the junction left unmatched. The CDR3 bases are TGCGCCAGCAGCCAAGGCGGGAGGCCCAACCAAGAGACCCAGTACTTC. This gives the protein CASSQGGRPNQETQYF.

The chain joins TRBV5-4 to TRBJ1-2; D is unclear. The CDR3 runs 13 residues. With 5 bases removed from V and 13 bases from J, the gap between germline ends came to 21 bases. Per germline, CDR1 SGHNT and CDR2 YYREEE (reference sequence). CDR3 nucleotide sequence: TGTGCCAGCAGAGGACCAGAGCTTCTAGCAGTCACCTTC. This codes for CASRGPELLAVTF.

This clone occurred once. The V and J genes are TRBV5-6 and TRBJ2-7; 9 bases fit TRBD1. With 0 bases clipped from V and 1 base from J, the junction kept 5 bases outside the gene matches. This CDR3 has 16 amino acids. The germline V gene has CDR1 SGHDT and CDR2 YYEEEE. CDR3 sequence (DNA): TGTGCCAGCAGCTTGGCTGGACAGGGGCCGTCCTACGAGCAGTACTTC. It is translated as CASSLAGQGPSYEQYF.

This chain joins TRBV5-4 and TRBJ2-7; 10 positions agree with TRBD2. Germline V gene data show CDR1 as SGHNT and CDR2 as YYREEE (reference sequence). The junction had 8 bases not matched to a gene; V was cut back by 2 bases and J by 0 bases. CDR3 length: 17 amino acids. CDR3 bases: TGTGCCAGCAGCTTTCCTAGGACTAGCGGCGTCTCCTACGAGCAGTACTTC. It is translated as CASSFPRTSGVSYEQYF.

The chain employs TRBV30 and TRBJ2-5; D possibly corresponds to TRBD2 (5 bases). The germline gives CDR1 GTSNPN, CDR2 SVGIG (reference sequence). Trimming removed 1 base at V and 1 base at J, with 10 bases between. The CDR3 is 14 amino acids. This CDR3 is CAWSAGSPQETQYF. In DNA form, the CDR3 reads TGTGCCTGGAGTGCGGGGAGCCCCCAAGAGACCCAGTACTTC.